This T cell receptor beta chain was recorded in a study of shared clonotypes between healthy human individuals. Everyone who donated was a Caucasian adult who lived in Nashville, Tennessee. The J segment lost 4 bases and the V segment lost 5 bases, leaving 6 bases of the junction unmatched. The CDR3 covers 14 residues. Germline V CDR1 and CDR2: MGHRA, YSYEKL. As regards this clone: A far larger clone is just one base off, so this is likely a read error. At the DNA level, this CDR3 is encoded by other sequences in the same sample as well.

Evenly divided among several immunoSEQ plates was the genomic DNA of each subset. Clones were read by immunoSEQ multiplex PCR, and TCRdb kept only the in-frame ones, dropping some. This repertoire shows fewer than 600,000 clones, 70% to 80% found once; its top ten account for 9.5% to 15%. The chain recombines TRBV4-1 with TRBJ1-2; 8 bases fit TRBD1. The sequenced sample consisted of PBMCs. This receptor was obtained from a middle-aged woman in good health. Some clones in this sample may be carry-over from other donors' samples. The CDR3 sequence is CASSSRTGSYGYTF. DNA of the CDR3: TGCGCCAGCAGCTCCCGGACAGGGTCCTATGGCTACACCTTC.